This is a list of T cell receptor beta chains from one sample in a study of cytomegalovirus exposure and HLA in healthy donors. Clones were read by immunoSEQ multiplex PCR, and TCRdb kept only the in-frame ones, dropping some. The sample includes 160,000 or so clones, around 77% of them seen just once. Sequenced: PBMCs. Receptors originate from a man between 60 and 70 years old in good health and CMV-seronegative. CDR3s leave out the opening cysteine and the closing phenylalanine or tryptophan. Clone size is not always given. Where it is, it says once, few, many or a class for expanded clones.

J gene: TRBJ2-7
clone size: NA
V gene: TRBV7-9
CDR3 protein: SSNNRDYEQY

J gene: TRBJ1-5
clone size: NA
V gene: TRBV19
CDR3 protein: ASRRGALDNQPQH

J gene: TRBJ2-3
clone size: once
V gene: TRBV7-8
CDR3 protein: ASSLNVGGAKTDTQY

J gene: TRBJ2-7
clone size: few
V gene: TRBV6-5
CDR3 protein: AGSWTGFDEQY

J gene: TRBJ1-4
clone size: few
V gene: TRBV9
CDR3 protein: ASSLTGLGDEKLF

J gene: TRBJ1-2
clone size: NA
V gene: TRBV9
CDR3 protein: ASSGTGQSLPNYGYT

J gene: TRBJ1-5
clone size: NA
V gene: TRBV10-2
CDR3 protein: ASTLTVEQPQH

J gene: TRBJ2-5
clone size: few
V gene: TRBV27
CDR3 protein: ASKEASGGAQY

J gene: TRBJ1-1
clone size: NA
V gene: TRBV5-1
CDR3 protein: ASSPGQGNTEAF

J gene: TRBJ2-5
clone size: NA
V gene: TRBV7-9
CDR3 protein: ASSLVRGQWRETQY

J gene: TRBJ2-1
clone size: NA
V gene: TRBV6-5
CDR3 protein: ASQAGDEQF

J gene: TRBJ1-2
clone size: NA
V gene: TRBV18
CDR3 protein: ASSPPSRGMGGYT

J gene: TRBJ2-3
clone size: few
V gene: TRBV11-3
CDR3 protein: ASSFRGTGDGTDTQY

J gene: TRBJ2-7
clone size: NA
V gene: TRBV30
CDR3 protein: AWHRGGRPMD

J gene: TRBJ2-4
clone size: NA
V gene: TRBV6-1
CDR3 protein: ASSDPGTGGVVKNIQY

J gene: TRBJ2-3
clone size: NA
V gene: TRBV7-6
CDR3 protein: ASSLATAGTDTQY

J gene: TRBJ2-7
clone size: once
V gene: TRBV21-1
CDR3 protein: ASSLPGLKYEQY

J gene: TRBJ2-7
clone size: NA
V gene: TRBV4-1
CDR3 protein: ASSLGLAGLYEQY

J gene: TRBJ1-6
clone size: NA
V gene: TRBV9
CDR3 protein: ASSVGSSHSPLH

J gene: TRBJ2-7
clone size: NA
V gene: TRBV7-2
CDR3 protein: ASSPYLDEQY

J gene: TRBJ1-3
clone size: NA
V gene: TRBV30
CDR3 protein: AQQSGIVGNTIY

J gene: TRBJ1-3
clone size: NA
V gene: TRBV7-2
CDR3 protein: ASSLGSGNTIY

J gene: TRBJ2-5
clone size: NA
V gene: TRBV5-4
CDR3 protein: ASSLGGLQETQY

J gene: TRBJ1-5
clone size: NA
V gene: TRBV30
CDR3 protein: AWTVGGGNQPQH

J gene: TRBJ1-6
clone size: once
V gene: TRBV7-9
CDR3 protein: ASSLGEGSSYNSPLH

J gene: TRBJ1-1
clone size: NA
V gene: TRBV9
CDR3 protein: ASSEDSMNTEAF

J gene: TRBJ1-5
clone size: once
V gene: TRBV5-1
CDR3 protein: ASSLESGNQPQH

J gene: TRBJ2-7
clone size: NA
V gene: TRBV7-3
CDR3 protein: ASSPPARGQASYEQY